This T cell receptor beta chain emerged from a study of cytomegalovirus exposure and HLA in healthy donors. J lost 0 bases, V lost 2 bases, and 1 base had no gene match. The V gene's germline CDR1 is MGHDK and CDR2 SYGVNS. The CDR3 covers 14 residues. Primers: 60 Vbeta forward and 13 Jbeta reverse. The data were produced by immunoSEQ multiplex PCR, yet TCRdb's version contains in-frame clones alone and is incomplete. The sample gives some 120,000 clones, about four fifths of which show up once; more than 1.5% is in the top ten. Comments on this clone: Its cognate antigen is unknown.

Study-wide results and caveats: Most TCR sequences were uncommon, yet certain public TCRs appeared in many donors.

The chain is built from TRBV25-1 and TRBJ2-7, with 7 positions matching TRBD1. This TCR derives from a woman between 18 and 29 years old in good health and CMV-seronegative. Input material: PBMCs. This CDR3 reads CASSETGDSYEQYF. CDR3 coding DNA: TGTGCCAGCAGTGAAACAGGGGACTCCTACGAGCAGTACTTC.